This T cell receptor (beta chain) originates from a study of a mutant IDH1 vaccine in newly diagnosed glioma. For the study at large: With temozolomide cycles, or 4-6 weeks after radiotherapy alone, vaccination was started. Held at week 35, visit V12 was the safety follow-up, and visit V13 followed at week 47.

Study-wide points: Apparently unrelated to pseudoprogression were changes in the top peripheral T cell clonotypes.

This clone has only one observation. Its specificity is not known. Specified time point: week 35, safety follow-up. Each dose of the vaccine consisted of 300 ug of mutant IDH1 20-mer peptide, with topical imiquimod. J was trimmed by 6 bases and V by 4 bases; bases with no gene match: 5. Looked up from germline, CDR1 is SQVTM and CDR2 is ANQGSEA. The length of the CDR3 is 13 residues. Produced via immunoSEQ multiplex PCR; TCRdb's table is partial and in-frame only. The profile shows some 50,000 clones, around 92% of them singletons. The sequences come from PBMCs, collected from a glioma patient whose treatment included an IDH1 peptide vaccine. The sequence came from a man between 45 and 60 years old with glioma. The chain uses TRBV29-1 and TRBJ1-5; 8 bases agree with TRBD1. CDR3 amino acids: CSVAGGEGQPQHF. The CDR3 nucleotides read TGCAGCGTTGCAGGGGGCGAGGGTCAGCCCCAGCATTTT.